The 8 T cell receptor beta chains listed next were all sequenced from one sample in a study of blood T cell repertoires in COVID-19. Libraries were prepared by immunoSEQ multiplex PCR; TCRdb keeps only in-frame clonotypes and omits some of them. The data show about 260,000 clones, with around 90% seen just once and approximately 0.7% held by the top ten. The sequencing input was peripheral blood. The source of these receptors is a human donor in a cohort sampled during active COVID-19.

The chain links TRBV12-3 or TRBV12-4 to TRBJ1-1, with 9 positions matching TRBD1. V lost 4 bases and J lost 10; bases outside the gene matches: 7. This CDR3 is 13 amino acids long. Here the CDR3 reads CASSSGTGNTAFF. The CDR3 DNA follows: TGTGCCAGCAGTTCCGGGACAGGGAATACAGCTTTCTTT.

This sequence joins TRBV19 and TRBJ2-7, with TRBD1 matching 9 bases. The length of the CDR3 is 13 residues. Germline-derived CDR1 and CDR2 are LNHDA and SQIVND (reference sequence). V lost 5 bases and J lost 4; bases outside the gene matches: 3. CDR3 residues: CASSDRGTYEQYF. The CDR3 nucleotides are TGTGCCAGTAGTGACAGGGGGACGTACGAGCAGTACTTC.

CDR3 nucleotides: TGTGCCAGTAGTGCCCCAACAGGGGTTAGCAATCAGCCCCAGCATTTT. Translated: CASSAPTGVSNQPQHF. The rearrangement joins TRBV19 to TRBJ1-5; TRBD1 agrees at 7 bases. The CDR3 loop spans 16 amino acids. CDR1 and CDR2 (germline): LNHDA, SQIVND (reference sequence). J was trimmed by 0 bases and V by 5 bases; bases with no gene match: 7.

In this sample, this clone turned up once. The chain couples TRBV6-2 or TRBV6-3 to TRBJ2-1, with TRBD1 matching 8 bases. CDR3 length equals 15 residues. Germline V gene sequence: CDR1 MNHEY, CDR2 SVGEGT. V dropped 2 bases and J dropped 6; count of bases not matched to a gene: 6. The CDR3 sequence is CASSYGQGGRNEQFF. CDR3 in DNA: TGTGCCAGCAGTTACGGACAGGGAGGACGCAATGAGCAGTTCTTC.

The genes are TRBV25-1 and TRBJ1-5; D is unclear. CDR1 and CDR2 (germline): MGHDK, SYGVNS. V was cut by 1 base and J by 6 bases, with 7 bases left in between. There are 13 residues in the CDR3. The CDR3, as DNA: TGTGCCAGCAGTGAATCCCGGGGTCAGCCCCAGCATTTT. Its protein product is CASSESRGQPQHF. Filled out from reference TRBV25-1 and TRBJ1-5, the complete variable domain reads EADIYQTPRYLVIGTGKKITLECSQTMGHDKMYWYQQDPGMELHLIHYSYGVNSTEKGDLSSESTVSRIRTEHFPLTLESARPSHTSQYLCASSESRGQPQHFGDGTRLSIL.

This clone occurred once. V gene TRBV7-2 combines with J gene TRBJ2-3, with 10 bases identical to TRBD2. The CDR3 totals 16 residues. The germline V gene encodes CDR1 SGHTA and CDR2 FQGNSA. Unmatched junction bases numbered 6, after V lost 4 bases and J lost 2 bases. The chain's CDR3 is CASSYSGGLNTDTQYF. As DNA, the CDR3 is TGTGCCAGCAGCTATAGCGGGGGGTTGAACACAGATACGCAGTATTTT.

The genes are TRBV24-1 and TRBJ2-7; TRBD2 is a possible D gene (5 bases). Per germline, CDR1 KGHDR and CDR2 SFDVKD. The CDR3 length is 11 residues. V was trimmed by 7 bases and J by 7 bases, leaving 10 bases between them. The CDR3 DNA follows: TGTGCCACCAGCGGGGTGGGTGAGCAGTACTTC. As protein: CATSGVGEQYF.

The chain combines TRBV5-6 with TRBJ2-1, with D unclear. This CDR3 has 13 amino acids. The germline V gene encodes CDR1 SGHDT and CDR2 YYEEEE. The germline V and J ends were trimmed by 3 bases and 0 bases, with 4 bases remaining between them. The CDR3: CASSWSSYNEQFF. In nucleotides, the CDR3 is TGTGCCAGCAGCTGGAGCTCCTACAATGAGCAGTTCTTC.